What follows is one T cell receptor (beta chain) and its context. The source of the sample is a study of blood T cell repertoires in COVID-19. The wider study: The samples span acute and convalescent COVID-19 from the United States, Italy and Spain.

The authors' processing: Estimates of nucleated cell counts were drawn from the amplification of reference gene primers. The repertoire was sequenced with immunoSEQ multiplex PCR; TCRdb's copy has only in-frame clones and lacks some. That table gives V, J and clone size, and the DNA gave D and trimming. The sample carries roughly 11,000 clones, 75% to 90% recorded once. The sequencing input was peripheral blood. This clonotype was sampled from a human donor in a cohort sampled during active COVID-19.

In nucleotides, the CDR3 is TGTGCCAGCAGCCCGACCCCACTAAATAATTCACCCCTCCACTTT. This codes for CASSPTPLNNSPLHF. V usage is TRBV7-3 and J usage is TRBJ1-6, with unresolved D. Trimming took off 5 bases at V and 5 bases at J, with 13 bases between the two ends. The V gene's germline CDR1 is SGHTA and CDR2 FQGTGA. This CDR3 has 15 residues.